This TCR beta chain was sequenced in a study of blood T cell repertoires in COVID-19. Study-wide context: PBMCs, B-cell-depleted T cells, or T cells were the source of the cDNA or gDNA that made up the material.

The V gene's germline CDR1 is SGHDN and CDR2 FVKESK. The CDR3 loop spans 18 amino acids. J lost 4 bases, V lost 0 bases, and 10 bases had no gene match. Original processing notes: Reference gene primers were amplified, and this amplification served to estimate nucleated cell counts. Assay: immunoSEQ multiplex PCR; the TCRdb copy retains only in-frame clones and omits some. The V and J calls and clone size were taken over from that table, and D and trimming were inferred from the DNA. The sample lists some 150,000 clones, 75% to 85% seen once, with around 9.8% in the top ten. Sequenced material: peripheral blood. This sequence was found in a woman aged 45 to 65 with acute or convalescent COVID-19. This chain uses TRBV14 with TRBJ2-7, with 12 bases fitting TRBD2. CDR3 sequence reads: CASSQDYRRTSGVYEQYF. CDR3 nucleotide sequence: TGTGCCAGCAGCCAAGATTATCGGCGGACTAGCGGGGTGTACGAGCAGTACTTC.